The subject of this entry is one T cell receptor beta chain. Its cognate antigen is unknown. Genomic DNA served as template for TCR beta VDJ and CDR3 profiling. One entry per CDR3 protein results from TCRdb running MiXCR on the reads. The sample contains around 180,000 distinct CDR3 sequences, about three fifths of which appear only once. The CDR3 consists of 12 residues. Between the trimmed V and J ends, which lost 6 bases and 4 bases, there was a span of 7 bases. Germline loops: CDR1 SQVTM, CDR2 ANQGSEA. This entry belongs to a study of CD8+CD57+ T cells in acquired aplastic anemia. General study points: CD8+ Simpson's diversity did not differ significantly between patients and controls. Patients shared under 30 CD8+ CDR3 sequences with controls.

The sequence derives from a human donor in good health. The rearrangement uses TRBV29-1 and TRBJ2-6; unclear D gene. Material: sorted CD4+, CD8+, or CD8+CD57+ T cells (not recorded which) from PBMCs. The CDR3 spells CSVWTGANVLTF. The CDR3 DNA reads TGCAGCGTATGGACCGGGGCCAACGTCCTGACTTTC.